This entry lists 14 T cell receptor beta chains sequenced from one sample in a study of T cell responses to AZD1222 COVID-19 vaccine. Here immunoSEQ multiplex PCR was the method, and the copy in TCRdb shows in-frame clones only, minus some. Here the sample spans approximately 120,000 clones, 88% being singletons. The sample in question was peripheral blood, obtained on day 0 of AZD1222 vaccination. The receptors were gathered from an adult in good health.

In this sample, this clone turned up a few times. The CDR3 here is CASTTERKHEQYF. In DNA form, the CDR3 reads TGTGCCAGCACGACCGAGAGAAAACACGAGCAGTACTTC. The chain couples TRBV5-6 to TRBJ2-7; D remains unclear. Per germline, CDR1 SGHDT and CDR2 YYEEEE. The CDR3 consists of 13 residues. The V gene lost 6 bases and the J gene lost 5 bases, with 15 bases spanning the gap.

The chain carries TRBV5-5 and TRBJ2-7, with TRBD1 as a possible D gene (6 bases). Trimming took 0 bases from V and 1 from J, leaving 11 bases between them. This CDR3 has 15 amino acids. CDR1 and CDR2 from the germline V gene are SGHKS and YYEKEE (reference sequence). This CDR3 reads CASSLAPDSSYEQYF. CDR3 in DNA: TGTGCCAGCAGCTTGGCCCCGGACAGTTCCTACGAGCAGTACTTC.

The V gene is TRBV11-2, the J gene TRBJ2-5; D unclear. V lost 3 bases and J 1 base, leaving 9 bases between the germline ends. The CDR3 consists of 14 residues. From germline, CDR1 is SGHAT and CDR2 FQNNGV. The CDR3 spells CASSFPGSQETQYF. The CDR3 DNA reads as TGTGCCAGCAGCTTTCCTGGCAGCCAAGAGACCCAGTACTTC.

V usage is TRBV5-1 and J usage is TRBJ2-3, with 7 bases that match TRBD1. Trimming removed 0 bases from V and 4 bases from J; junction bases left unmatched: 2. Germline V lookup: CDR1 SGHRS, CDR2 YFSETQ. The CDR3 consists of 14 residues. CDR3 in DNA: TGCGCCAGCAGCTTGGGACAGGGAGCAGATACGCAGTATTTT. It specifies CASSLGQGADTQYF.

This clone was picked up one time. The chain employs TRBV10-3 and TRBJ1-1, with D perhaps TRBD1 (5 bases). This CDR3 spans 18 amino acids. Trimming cost V 0 bases and J 2 bases, with 19 bases left between them. Germline CDR1 reads ENHRY; CDR2 reads SYGVKD. This CDR3 is CAISESKGSGTANTEAFF. CDR3 in DNA: TGTGCCATCAGTGAGTCGAAGGGATCCGGGACGGCAAACACTGAAGCTTTCTTT.

V is TRBV5-4 and J is TRBJ1-3; 8 bases are shared with TRBD1. The junction had 5 bases not matched to a gene; V was cut back by 4 bases and J by 2 bases. The CDR3 sequence is 15 residues long. Germline V gives CDR1 SGHNT, CDR2 YYREEE (reference sequence). The CDR3 sequence is CASSNPDRAGNTIYF. CDR3 nucleotide sequence: TGTGCCAGCAGCAACCCGGACAGGGCTGGAAACACCATATATTTT.

The chain joins TRBV19 to TRBJ1-4, with D possibly TRBD1 on 6 matching bases. The CDR3 consists of 16 residues. V was clipped by 5 bases and J by 7 bases, with 20 bases between them. The germline V gene encodes CDR1 LNHDA and CDR2 SQIVND (reference sequence). CDR3 sequence reads: CASSPGGLRPTEKLFF. DNA of the CDR3: TGTGCCAGTAGTCCTGGGGGGCTTAGGCCGACTGAAAAACTGTTTTTT.

This sequence joins TRBV13 and TRBJ2-3; D unclear. Per the germline V gene, CDR1 is PRHDT and CDR2 is FYEKMQ (reference sequence). The CDR3 contains 14 residues. V lost 4 bases and J lost 6, with 14 bases in between. CDR3 sequence (DNA): TGTGCCAGCAGCTCCTTAGCTGGGGTCGATACGCAGTATTTT. As protein: CASSSLAGVDTQYF. The whole variable domain, remainder taken from reference TRBV13 and TRBJ2-3, is AAGVIQSPRHLIKEKRETATLKCYPIPRHDTVYWYQQGPGQDPQFLISFYEKMQSDKGSIPDRFSAQQFSDYHSELNMSSLELGDSALYFCASSSLAGVDTQYFGPGTRLTVL.

The rearrangement joins TRBV24-1 to TRBJ1-2; unclear D gene. The CDR3 is 12 amino acids. The V end was cut by 9 bases, the J end by 5 bases, with 12 bases between. Germline CDR1 is KGHDR and CDR2 is SFDVKD. The chain's CDR3 is CATLTPLYGYTF. The CDR3 bases are TGTGCCACCCTCACACCCTTGTATGGCTACACCTTC.

The genes are TRBV24-1 and TRBJ2-7; 9 bases map to TRBD2. This CDR3 has 15 residues. Germline loops: CDR1 KGHDR, CDR2 SFDVKD. Trimming at V came to 4 bases and at J to 1 base, leaving 4 bases not matched to a gene. The chain's CDR3 is CATSDQRGASYEQYF. The CDR3 coding sequence is TGTGCCACCAGTGACCAGCGGGGGGCGTCCTACGAGCAGTACTTC.

This sequence joins TRBV9 and TRBJ2-7; perhaps TRBD1 as D (6 bases). V shed 7 bases and J shed 1 base, with 12 bases lying between them. The germline V gene has CDR1 SGDLS and CDR2 YYNGEE. CDR3 length: 13 residues. CDR3 bases: TGTGCCAGCCAGCCGGGACATTCCTACGAGCAGTACTTC. Translating it yields CASQPGHSYEQYF.

The V gene is TRBV6-2 or TRBV6-3, the J gene TRBJ2-5; the D is unclear. Trimming pared 0 bases from V and 5 bases from J, leaving 4 bases between. This CDR3 has 12 residues. Germline V gene data show CDR1 as MNHEY and CDR2 as SVGEGT. The CDR3 DNA reads as TGTGCCAGCAGTTACTCAGGGGAGACCCAGTACTTC. Its protein is CASSYSGETQYF.

This clone occurred a few times. The identical CDR3 is also encoded by other nucleotide sequences in the sample. The chain links TRBV19 to TRBJ2-2, with 8 bases identical to TRBD2. J was trimmed by 2 bases and V by 6 bases; bases with no gene match: 5. In germline, CDR1 is LNHDA, CDR2 SQIVND (reference sequence). This CDR3 has 15 amino acids. CDR3 DNA sequence: TGTGCCAGTAGGCGTCTAGCGGGTAACACCGGGGAGCTGTTTTTT. Translation: CASRRLAGNTGELFF.

The rearrangement links TRBV9 to TRBJ2-1; D is unclear. Germline loops: CDR1 SGDLS, CDR2 YYNGEE. The CDR3 is 17 residues long. Trimming cost V 0 bases and J 12 bases, with 25 bases left between them. CDR3 bases: TGTGCCAGCAGCGTAGATTGGCGCCCCGATAGCCCAATCGGGCAGTTCTTC. It yields the protein CASSVDWRPDSPIGQFF.